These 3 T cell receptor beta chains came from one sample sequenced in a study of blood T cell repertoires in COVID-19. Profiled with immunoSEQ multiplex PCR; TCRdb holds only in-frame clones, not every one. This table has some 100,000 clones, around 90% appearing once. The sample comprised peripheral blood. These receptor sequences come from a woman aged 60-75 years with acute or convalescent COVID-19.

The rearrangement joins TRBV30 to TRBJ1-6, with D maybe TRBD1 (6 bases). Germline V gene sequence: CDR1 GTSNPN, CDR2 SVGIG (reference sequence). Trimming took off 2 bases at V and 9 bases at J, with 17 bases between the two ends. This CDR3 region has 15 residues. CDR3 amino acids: CAWSLGQGPRSPLHF. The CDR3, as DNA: TGTGCCTGGAGTCTTGGGCAGGGGCCTCGTTCACCCCTCCACTTT.

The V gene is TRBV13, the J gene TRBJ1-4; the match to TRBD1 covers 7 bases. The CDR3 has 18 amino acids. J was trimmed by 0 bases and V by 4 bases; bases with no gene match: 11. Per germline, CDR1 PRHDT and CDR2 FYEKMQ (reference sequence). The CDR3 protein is CASSSNSGTVATNEKLFF. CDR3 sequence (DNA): TGTGCCAGCAGCTCGAATTCCGGGACAGTTGCAACTAATGAAAAACTGTTTTTT.

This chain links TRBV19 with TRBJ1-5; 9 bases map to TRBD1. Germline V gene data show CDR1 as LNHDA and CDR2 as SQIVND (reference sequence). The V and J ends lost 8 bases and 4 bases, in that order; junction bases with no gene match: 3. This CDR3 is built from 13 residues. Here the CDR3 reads CASGQGINQPQHF. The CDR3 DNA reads TGTGCCAGTGGACAGGGGATAAATCAGCCCCAGCATTTT.